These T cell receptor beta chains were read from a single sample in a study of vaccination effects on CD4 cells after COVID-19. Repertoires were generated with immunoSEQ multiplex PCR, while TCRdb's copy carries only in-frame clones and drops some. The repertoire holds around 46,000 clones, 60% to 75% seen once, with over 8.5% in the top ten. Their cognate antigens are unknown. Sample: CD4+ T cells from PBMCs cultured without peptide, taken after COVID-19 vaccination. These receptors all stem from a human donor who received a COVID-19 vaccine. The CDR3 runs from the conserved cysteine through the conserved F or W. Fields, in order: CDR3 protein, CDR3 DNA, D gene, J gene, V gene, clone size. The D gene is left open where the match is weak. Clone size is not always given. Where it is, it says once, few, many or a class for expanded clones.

CSERGIRNNEQFF,TGCAGCGAGCGGGGTATTCGAAACAATGAGCAGTTCTTC,TRBD2,TRBJ2-1,TRBV29-1,few
CASSLGAQPYEAFF,TGTGCCAGCAGCCTCGGGGCCCAACCCTATGAAGCTTTCTTT,NA,TRBJ1-1,TRBV6-5,NA
CASSTGLKAAGELFF,TGTGCCAGCAGCACGGGACTTAAAGCCGCCGGGGAGCTGTTTTTT,NA,TRBJ2-2,TRBV11-2,NA
CAWKPPGAYSGNTIYF,TGTGCCTGGAAACCGCCCGGGGCTTACTCCGGAAACACCATATATTTT,NA,TRBJ1-3,TRBV30,NA
CASSSGLAGVEQYF,TGTGCCAGCAGCAGCGGACTAGCGGGGGTCGAGCAGTACTTC,TRBD2,TRBJ2-7,TRBV3-1/TRBV3-2,NA
CSAAGGPEAFF,TGCAGTGCCGCGGGGGGGCCTGAAGCTTTCTTT,NA,TRBJ1-1,TRBV20-1,NA
CASSIGRTYEQYF,TGTGCCAGTAGTATAGGGCGAACCTACGAGCAGTACTTC,NA,TRBJ2-7,TRBV19,NA
CASSLSSEVWAKNIQYF,TGTGCCAGCAGCTTGTCTTCAGAGGTCTGGGCCAAAAACATTCAGTACTTC,NA,TRBJ2-4,TRBV5-6,NA
CASSQDWVVAGWANEQFF,TGTGCCAGCAGCCAAGATTGGGTAGTCGCGGGATGGGCCAATGAGCAGTTCTTC,NA,TRBJ2-1,TRBV3-1/TRBV3-2,NA
CASSPPGPFRQYF,TGTGCCAGCTCACCGCCAGGGCCCTTCCGTCAGTACTTC,NA,TRBJ2-7,TRBV18,NA
CASSQGGVDTQYF,TGTGCCAGCAGCCAAGGTGGTGTAGATACGCAGTATTTT,NA,TRBJ2-3,TRBV3-1/TRBV3-2,NA
CASSQDRLGEQFF,TGTGCCAGCAGCCAAGATAGGCTTGGTGAGCAGTTCTTC,NA,TRBJ2-1,TRBV4-2,few
CASSPWHGQGTYEQYF,TGTGCCAGCAGTCCCTGGCACGGACAGGGAACCTACGAGCAGTACTTC,TRBD1,TRBJ2-7,TRBV27,NA
CSASSRTEQYF,TGCAGTGCTAGCTCGCGAACCGAGCAGTACTTC,NA,TRBJ2-7,TRBV20-1,few
CASSLGRAHQPQHF,TGTGCCAGCAGCTTGGGTAGGGCGCATCAGCCCCAGCATTTT,NA,TRBJ1-5,TRBV5-6,NA
CASTDNEKLFF,TGTGCCAGTACGGATAATGAAAAACTGTTTTTT,NA,TRBJ1-4,TRBV19,once
CASSLDRVPLNYGYTF,TGTGCCAGCAGCTTGGACAGGGTCCCCCTTAACTATGGCTACACCTTC,TRBD1,TRBJ1-2,TRBV7-8,NA
CASSPGRGTPYNEQFF,TGCGCCAGCAGCCCCGGACGGGGGACGCCCTACAATGAGCAGTTCTTC,NA,TRBJ2-1,TRBV5-1,NA
CATSRGLTGDDQETQYF,TGTGCCACCAGCAGAGGCCTAACAGGGGATGACCAAGAGACCCAGTACTTC,TRBD1,TRBJ2-5,TRBV15,NA
CASSRQGLRETQYF,TGTGCCAGCAGTCGACAGGGTCTGAGGGAGACCCAGTACTTC,TRBD1,TRBJ2-5,TRBV28,once
CAISESTSGGQAGELFF,TGTGCCATCAGTGAGTCGACCAGCGGGGGGCAAGCCGGGGAGCTGTTTTTT,TRBD2,TRBJ2-2,TRBV10-3,NA
CASSRSGGVSIDTQYF,TGTGCCAGCAGCCGTTCGGGGGGCGTATCGATAGATACGCAGTATTTT,NA,TRBJ2-3,TRBV11-1,NA
CSAGQGNTEAFF,TGCAGCGCTGGACAGGGGAACACTGAAGCTTTCTTT,TRBD1,TRBJ1-1,TRBV29-1,NA
CASTTSGTGELFF,TGTGCCAGTACGACTAGCGGGACCGGGGAGCTGTTTTTT,TRBD2,TRBJ2-2,TRBV19,NA
CASSLTMGGYTF,TGCGCCAGCAGCCTTACGATGGGGGGCTACACCTTC,NA,TRBJ1-2,TRBV5-1,NA
CASSLVGGRRETQYF,TGTGCCAGCAGCTTGGTGGGCGGTCGTCGGGAGACCCAGTACTTC,NA,TRBJ2-5,TRBV5-4,NA
CASSQTPGLAGVSYF,TGTGCCAGCAGCCAAACTCCGGGACTAGCGGGAGTCTCTTACTTC,TRBD2,TRBJ2-7,TRBV3-1/TRBV3-2,NA
CASRLQGSGEKLFF,TGTGCCAGCAGATTACAGGGGAGTGGTGAAAAACTGTTTTTT,TRBD1,TRBJ1-4,TRBV3-1/TRBV3-2,NA
CASSEARGTQYF,TGTGCCAGCAGTGAAGCGCGCGGGACCCAGTACTTC,NA,TRBJ2-5,TRBV2,NA
CASSRSRNEQFF,TGTGCCAGCAGCCGCAGCAGGAATGAGCAGTTCTTC,NA,TRBJ2-1,TRBV11-2,few
CASSLIQGAEGETQYF,TGTGCCAGCTCACTCATCCAGGGGGCTGAGGGAGAGACCCAGTACTTC,TRBD1,TRBJ2-5,TRBV18,NA
CASTTGTGYVQPQHF,TGTGCCAGTACCACCGGGACAGGGTATGTCCAGCCCCAGCATTTT,TRBD1,TRBJ1-5,TRBV19,NA
CASRTLAGNYNEQFF,TGTGCCAGTAGGACCCTAGCGGGGAACTACAATGAGCAGTTCTTC,TRBD2,TRBJ2-1,TRBV19,NA
CASSLYIRGGLYNEQFF,TGTGCCAGCAGTTTATATATCCGGGGGGGACTCTACAATGAGCAGTTCTTC,TRBD2,TRBJ2-1,TRBV27,NA
CASSPSGGSNYEQYF,TGTGCCAGCTCACCTTCAGGGGGCTCCAACTACGAGCAGTACTTC,TRBD1,TRBJ2-7,TRBV18,NA
CASSQDRVEQFF,TGTGCCAGTAGTCAAGACAGGGTCGAGCAGTTCTTC,TRBD1,TRBJ2-1,TRBV19,NA
CASSQDSQPQHF,TGTGCCAGCAGCCAAGACAGTCAGCCCCAGCATTTT,NA,TRBJ1-5,TRBV14,NA
CASRTTWTGGFGYTF,TGTGCCAGTAGGACCACCTGGACAGGGGGCTTTGGCTACACCTTC,TRBD1,TRBJ1-2,TRBV19,NA
CASSTAGSAYEQYF,TGTGCCAGCAGTACTGCAGGATCTGCCTACGAGCAGTACTTC,NA,TRBJ2-7,TRBV6-5,NA
CASSLEGTAYGYTF,TGCGCCAGCAGCTTGGAGGGGACAGCCTATGGCTACACCTTC,TRBD1,TRBJ1-2,TRBV5-1,NA
CSVEEGGRGGETQYF,TGCAGCGTTGAAGAGGGCGGGAGAGGAGGGGAGACCCAGTACTTC,TRBD2,TRBJ2-5,TRBV29-1,NA
CASSQAVSGNTIYF,TGTGCCAGCAGCCAAGCAGTCTCTGGAAACACCATATATTTT,NA,TRBJ1-3,TRBV3-1/TRBV3-2,NA
CASSPDRLYGYTF,TGTGCCAGCAGTCCGGACAGGCTCTATGGCTACACCTTC,TRBD1,TRBJ1-2,TRBV6-2/TRBV6-3,NA
CASSLNYEQYF,TGTGCCAGCAGTCTGAACTACGAGCAGTACTTC,NA,TRBJ2-7,TRBV12-3/TRBV12-4,few
CASSSVRGYNEQFF,TGTGCCAGCAGCTCGGTCAGGGGGTACAATGAGCAGTTCTTC,TRBD1,TRBJ2-1,TRBV7-4,NA
CASSQEKGLDFYGYTF,TGCGCCAGCAGCCAAGAAAAGGGTCTCGACTTTTATGGCTACACCTTC,NA,TRBJ1-2,TRBV4-1,few
CASSYSGRVSNSPLHF,TGTGCCAGCAGTTACTCGGGGAGGGTCTCTAATTCACCCCTCCACTTT,NA,TRBJ1-6,TRBV6-5,few
CASSSGQGVLTRPGEQYF,TGCGCCAGCAGCTCGGGACAGGGGGTTCTAACCCGTCCGGGGGAGCAGTACTTC,TRBD1,TRBJ2-7,TRBV5-1,NA
CASSGRQGSQETQYF,TGTGCCAGCAGTGGGCGACAGGGCTCCCAAGAGACCCAGTACTTC,TRBD1,TRBJ2-5,TRBV2,NA
CASSLGSVGTAYEQYF,TGTGCCAGCAGCTTGGGAAGCGTGGGGACAGCCTACGAGCAGTACTTC,TRBD1,TRBJ2-7,TRBV5-4,NA
CASSTGGNQPQHF,TGTGCCAGCTCAACGGGGGGGAATCAGCCCCAGCATTTT,NA,TRBJ1-5,TRBV18,NA
CASSSLAGISSSNEQFF,TGCGCCAGCAGTAGCTTAGCGGGAATCTCATCAAGTAATGAGCAGTTCTTC,TRBD2,TRBJ2-1,TRBV10-2,NA
CASSLGQGIILRNTGELFF,TGTGCCAGCAGCTTAGGACAGGGAATAATCCTTAGGAACACCGGGGAGCTGTTTTTT,TRBD1,TRBJ2-2,TRBV7-6,once
CASSLAVVGETQYF,TGTGCCAGCAGCTTAGCCGTAGTTGGAGAGACCCAGTACTTC,NA,TRBJ2-5,TRBV7-2,NA
CASSPLNRGDTEAFF,TGTGCCAGCAGCCCACTTAATAGGGGTGACACTGAAGCTTTCTTT,NA,TRBJ1-1,TRBV11-2,NA
CASSQSRAVQKLFF,TGCGCCAGCAGCCAAAGCAGGGCGGTCCAAAAACTGTTTTTT,NA,TRBJ1-4,TRBV4-1,NA